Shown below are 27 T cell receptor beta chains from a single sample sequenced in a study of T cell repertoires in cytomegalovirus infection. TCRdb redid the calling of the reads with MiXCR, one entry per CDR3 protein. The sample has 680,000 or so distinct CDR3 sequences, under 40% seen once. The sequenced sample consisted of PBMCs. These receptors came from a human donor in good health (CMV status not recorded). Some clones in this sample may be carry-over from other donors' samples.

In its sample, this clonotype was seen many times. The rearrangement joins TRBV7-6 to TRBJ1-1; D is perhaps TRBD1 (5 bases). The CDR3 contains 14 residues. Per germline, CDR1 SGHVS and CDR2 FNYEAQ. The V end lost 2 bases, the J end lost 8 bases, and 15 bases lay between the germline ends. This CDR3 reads CASSLSQGGGEAFF. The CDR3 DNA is TGTGCCAGCAGCTTAAGCCAGGGCGGAGGGGAAGCTTTCTTT.

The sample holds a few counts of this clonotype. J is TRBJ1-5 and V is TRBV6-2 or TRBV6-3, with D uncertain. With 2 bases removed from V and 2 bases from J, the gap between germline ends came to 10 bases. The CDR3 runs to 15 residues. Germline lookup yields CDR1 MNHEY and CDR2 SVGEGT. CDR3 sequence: CASSYLAGGNQPQHF. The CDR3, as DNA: TGTGCCAGCAGTTACCTGGCCGGTGGCAATCAGCCCCAGCATTTT.

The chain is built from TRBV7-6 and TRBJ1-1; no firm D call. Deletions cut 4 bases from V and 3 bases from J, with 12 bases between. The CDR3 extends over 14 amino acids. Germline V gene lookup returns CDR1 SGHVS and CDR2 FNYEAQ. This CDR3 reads CASSSEIVDTEAFF. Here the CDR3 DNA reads TGTGCCAGCAGCTCTGAGATCGTGGACACTGAAGCTTTCTTT.

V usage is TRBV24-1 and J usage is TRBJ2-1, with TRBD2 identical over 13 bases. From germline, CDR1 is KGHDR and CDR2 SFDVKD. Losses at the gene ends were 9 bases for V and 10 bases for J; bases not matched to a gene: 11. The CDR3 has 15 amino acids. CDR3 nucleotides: TGTGCCACCGAATCCGGACTAGCGGGAGTCTGGGAGCAGTTCTTC. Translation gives CATESGLAGVWEQFF.

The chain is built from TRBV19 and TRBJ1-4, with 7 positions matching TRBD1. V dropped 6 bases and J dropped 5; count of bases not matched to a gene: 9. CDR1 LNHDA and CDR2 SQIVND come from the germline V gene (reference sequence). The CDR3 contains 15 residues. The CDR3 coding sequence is TGTGCCAGTAGAAATTCCGGGACAGCAAATGAAAAACTGTTTTTT. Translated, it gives CASRNSGTANEKLFF.

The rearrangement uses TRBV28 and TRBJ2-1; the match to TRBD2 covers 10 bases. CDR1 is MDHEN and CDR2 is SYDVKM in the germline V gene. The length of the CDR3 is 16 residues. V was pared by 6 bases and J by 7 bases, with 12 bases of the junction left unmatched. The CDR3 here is CASSPGSSGGQNEQFF. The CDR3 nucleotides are TGTGCCAGCAGCCCAGGGTCTAGCGGGGGCCAGAATGAGCAGTTCTTC.

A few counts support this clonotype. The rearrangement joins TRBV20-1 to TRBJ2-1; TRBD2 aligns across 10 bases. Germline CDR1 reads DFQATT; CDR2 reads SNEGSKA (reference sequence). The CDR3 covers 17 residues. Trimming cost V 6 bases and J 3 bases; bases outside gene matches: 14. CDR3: CSASQATSGWYYNEQFF. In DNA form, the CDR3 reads TGCAGTGCCTCCCAAGCGACTAGCGGGTGGTACTACAATGAGCAGTTCTTC.

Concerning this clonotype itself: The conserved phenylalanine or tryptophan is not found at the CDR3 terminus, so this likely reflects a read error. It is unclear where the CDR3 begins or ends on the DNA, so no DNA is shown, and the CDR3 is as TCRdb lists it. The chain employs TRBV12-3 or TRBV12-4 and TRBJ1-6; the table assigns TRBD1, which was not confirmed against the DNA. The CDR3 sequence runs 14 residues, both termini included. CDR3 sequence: CASSSSGGASPLHC.

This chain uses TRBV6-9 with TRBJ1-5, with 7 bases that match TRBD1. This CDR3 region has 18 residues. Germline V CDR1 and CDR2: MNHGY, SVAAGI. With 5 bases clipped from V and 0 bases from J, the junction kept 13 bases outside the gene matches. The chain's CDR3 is CASSPNGTALYSNQPQHF. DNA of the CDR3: TGTGCCAGCAGTCCTAACGGGACAGCCCTTTATAGCAATCAGCCCCAGCATTTT.

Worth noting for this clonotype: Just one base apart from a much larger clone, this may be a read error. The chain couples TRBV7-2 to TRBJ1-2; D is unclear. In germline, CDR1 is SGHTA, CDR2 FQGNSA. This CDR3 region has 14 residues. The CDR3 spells CASSLIQSNYGYNF. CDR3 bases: TGTGCCAGCAGCTTAATACAGTCCAACTATGGCTACAACTTC. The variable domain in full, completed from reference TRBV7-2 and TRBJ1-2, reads GAGVSQSPSNKVTEKGKDVELRCDPISGHTALYWYRQSLGQGLEFLIYFQGNSAPDKSGLPSDRFSAERTGGSVSTLTIQRTQQEDSAVYLCASSLIQSNYGYNFGSGTRLTVV.

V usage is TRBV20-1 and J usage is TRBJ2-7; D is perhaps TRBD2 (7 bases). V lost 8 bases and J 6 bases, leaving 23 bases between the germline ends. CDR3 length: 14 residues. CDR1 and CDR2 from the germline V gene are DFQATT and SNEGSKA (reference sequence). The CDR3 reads CSPLSVRGAGEQYF. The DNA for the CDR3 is TGCAGTCCCCTCAGTGTACGGGGGGCGGGCGAGCAGTACTTC.

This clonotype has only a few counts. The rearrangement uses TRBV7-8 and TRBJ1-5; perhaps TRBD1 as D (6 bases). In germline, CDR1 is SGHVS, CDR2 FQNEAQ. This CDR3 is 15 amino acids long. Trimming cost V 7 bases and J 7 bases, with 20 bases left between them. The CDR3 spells CASTKAGGRGQPQHF. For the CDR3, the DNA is TGTGCCAGCACAAAGGCCGGGGGGCGCGGGCAGCCCCAGCATTTT.

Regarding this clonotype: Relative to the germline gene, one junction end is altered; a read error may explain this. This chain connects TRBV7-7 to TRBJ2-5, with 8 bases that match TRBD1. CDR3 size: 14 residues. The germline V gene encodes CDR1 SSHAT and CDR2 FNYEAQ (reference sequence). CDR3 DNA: TGTGCTAGCAGCTTAGACAGGGGAGTGGAGACCCAGTACTTC. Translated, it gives CASSLDRGVETQYF.

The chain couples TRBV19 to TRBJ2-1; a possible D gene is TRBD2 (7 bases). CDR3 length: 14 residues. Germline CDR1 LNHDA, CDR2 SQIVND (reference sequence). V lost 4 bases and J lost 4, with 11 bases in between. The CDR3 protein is CASSKGGEYNEQFF. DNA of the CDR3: TGTGCCAGTAGTAAGGGGGGGGAATACAATGAGCAGTTCTTC.

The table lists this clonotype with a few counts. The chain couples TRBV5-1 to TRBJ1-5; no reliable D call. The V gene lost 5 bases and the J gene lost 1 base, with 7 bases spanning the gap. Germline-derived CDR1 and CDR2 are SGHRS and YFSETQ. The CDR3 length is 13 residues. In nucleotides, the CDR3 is TGCGCCAGCAGAGAGTCGAGCAATCAGCCCCAGCATTTT. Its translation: CASRESSNQPQHF.

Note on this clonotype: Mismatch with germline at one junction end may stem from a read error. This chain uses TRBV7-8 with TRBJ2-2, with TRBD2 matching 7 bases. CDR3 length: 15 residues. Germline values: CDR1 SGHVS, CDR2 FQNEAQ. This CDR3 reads CDSGKREGGTGELFF. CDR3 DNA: TGTGACAGCGGCAAGAGGGAGGGTGGGACCGGGGAGCTGTTTTTT.

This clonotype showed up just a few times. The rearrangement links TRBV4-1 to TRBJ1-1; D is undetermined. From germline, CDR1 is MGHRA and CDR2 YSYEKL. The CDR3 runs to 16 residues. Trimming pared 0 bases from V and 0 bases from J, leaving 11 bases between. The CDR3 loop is CASSQEDEAMNTEAFF. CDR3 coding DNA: TGCGCCAGCAGCCAAGAAGATGAGGCCATGAACACTGAAGCTTTCTTT.

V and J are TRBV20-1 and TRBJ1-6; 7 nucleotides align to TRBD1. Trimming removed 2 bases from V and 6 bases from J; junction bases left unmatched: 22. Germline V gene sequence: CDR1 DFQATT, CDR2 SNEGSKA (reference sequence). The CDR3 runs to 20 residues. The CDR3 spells CSARSGGQLAGEYINSPLHF. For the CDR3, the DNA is TGCAGTGCTAGATCAGGGGGGCAGCTGGCCGGGGAGTATATTAATTCACCCCTCCACTTT.

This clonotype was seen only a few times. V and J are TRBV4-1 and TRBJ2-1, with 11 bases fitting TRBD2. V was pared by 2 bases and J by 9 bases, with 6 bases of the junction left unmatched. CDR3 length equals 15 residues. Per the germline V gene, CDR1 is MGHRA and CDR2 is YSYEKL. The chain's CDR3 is CASSQTSGGIGEQFF. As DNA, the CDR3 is TGCGCCAGCAGCCAAACTAGCGGGGGAATCGGTGAGCAGTTCTTC.

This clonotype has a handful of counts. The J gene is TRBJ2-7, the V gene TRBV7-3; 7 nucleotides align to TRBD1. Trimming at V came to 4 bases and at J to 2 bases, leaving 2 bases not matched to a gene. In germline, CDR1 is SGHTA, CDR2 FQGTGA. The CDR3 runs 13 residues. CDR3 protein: CASSWDSTYEQYF. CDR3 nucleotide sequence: TGTGCCAGCAGCTGGGACAGCACCTACGAGCAGTACTTC. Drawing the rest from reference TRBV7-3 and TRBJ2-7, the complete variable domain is GAGVSQTPSNKVTEKGKYVELRCDPISGHTALYWYRQSLGQGPEFLIYFQGTGAADDSGLPNDRFFAVRPEGSVSTLKIQRTERGDSAVYLCASSWDSTYEQYFGPGTRLTVT.

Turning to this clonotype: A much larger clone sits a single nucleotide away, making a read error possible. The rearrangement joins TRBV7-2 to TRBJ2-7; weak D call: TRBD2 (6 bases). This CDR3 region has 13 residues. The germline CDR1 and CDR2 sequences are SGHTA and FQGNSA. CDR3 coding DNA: TGTGCCGGCAGCTTAGCGGTGGGGCGGGAGCAGTACTTC. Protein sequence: CAGSLAVGREQYF.

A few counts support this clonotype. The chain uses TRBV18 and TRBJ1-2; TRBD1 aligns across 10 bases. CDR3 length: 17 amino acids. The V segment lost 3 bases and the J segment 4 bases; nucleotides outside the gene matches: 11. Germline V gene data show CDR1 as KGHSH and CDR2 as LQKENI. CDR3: CASSPPGQGPAGYGYTF. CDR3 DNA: TGTGCCAGCTCACCGCCGGGACAGGGGCCGGCGGGCTATGGCTACACCTTC.

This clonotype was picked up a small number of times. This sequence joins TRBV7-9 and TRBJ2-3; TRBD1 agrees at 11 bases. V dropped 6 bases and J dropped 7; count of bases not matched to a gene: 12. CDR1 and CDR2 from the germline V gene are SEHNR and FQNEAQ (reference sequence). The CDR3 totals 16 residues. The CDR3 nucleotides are TGTGCCAGCAGGTTCCCGGGACAGGGGGGGAATCATACGCAGTATTTT. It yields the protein CASRFPGQGGNHTQYF. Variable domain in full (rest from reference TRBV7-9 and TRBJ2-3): DTGVSQNPRHKITKRGQNVTFRCDPISEHNRLYWYRQTLGQGPEFLTYFQNEAQLEKSRLLSDRFSAERPKGSFSTLEIQRTEQGDSAMYLCASRFPGQGGNHTQYFGPGTRLTVL.

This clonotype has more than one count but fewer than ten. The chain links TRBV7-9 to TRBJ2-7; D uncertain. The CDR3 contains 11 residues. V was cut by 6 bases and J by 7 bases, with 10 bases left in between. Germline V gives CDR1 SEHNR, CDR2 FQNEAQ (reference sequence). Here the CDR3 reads CASSRTMEQYF. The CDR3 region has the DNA TGTGCCAGCAGTCGTACCATGGAGCAGTACTTC.

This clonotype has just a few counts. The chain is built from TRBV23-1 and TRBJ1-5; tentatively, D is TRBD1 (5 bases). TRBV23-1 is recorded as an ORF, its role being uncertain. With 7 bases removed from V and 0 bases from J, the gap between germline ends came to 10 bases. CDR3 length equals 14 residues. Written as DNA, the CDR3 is TGCGCCAGCAATAAGGGGAATAGCAATCAGCCCCAGCATTTT. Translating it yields CASNKGNSNQPQHF.

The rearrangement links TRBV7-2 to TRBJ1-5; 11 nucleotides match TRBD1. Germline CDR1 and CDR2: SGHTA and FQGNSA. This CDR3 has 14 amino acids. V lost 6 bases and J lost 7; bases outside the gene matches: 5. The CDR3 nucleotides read TGTGCCAGCAGGGGACAGGGGGAAGGACAGCCCCAGCATTTT. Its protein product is CASRGQGEGQPQHF. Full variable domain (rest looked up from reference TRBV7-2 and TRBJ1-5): GAGVSQSPSNKVTEKGKDVELRCDPISGHTALYWYRQSLGQGLEFLIYFQGNSAPDKSGLPSDRFSAERTGGSVSTLTIQRTQQEDSAVYLCASRGQGEGQPQHFGDGTRLSIL.

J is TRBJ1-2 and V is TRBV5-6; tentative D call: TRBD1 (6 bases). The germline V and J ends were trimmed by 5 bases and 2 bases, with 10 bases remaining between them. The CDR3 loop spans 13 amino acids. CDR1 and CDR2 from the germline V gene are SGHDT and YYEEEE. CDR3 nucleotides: TGTGCCAGCAGGTTCCAGGGGAACTATGGCTACACCTTC. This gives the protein CASRFQGNYGYTF.